What follows are 8 T cell receptor beta chains derived from one specimen sequenced in a study of a mutant IDH1 vaccine in newly diagnosed glioma. Their recognized antigens are unknown. Documented time point: week 11, during vaccination. Vaccination used 300 ug of mutant IDH1 20-mer peptide per dose, with topical imiquimod. TCRdb's table, derived via immunoSEQ multiplex PCR, lists solely in-frame clones and lacks some. Among some 60,000 clones listed, under 85% were seen once. Sequenced here: PBMCs, sampled from a glioma patient whose treatment included an IDH1 peptide vaccine. These receptors were taken from a man aged 25 to 40 with glioma.

The rearrangement uses TRBV19 and TRBJ1-1; 7 nucleotides match TRBD1. Losses at the gene ends were 4 bases for V and 1 base for J; bases not matched to a gene: 9. CDR1 and CDR2 (germline): LNHDA, SQIVND (reference sequence). This CDR3 spans 16 amino acids. CDR3 in DNA: TGTGCCAGTAGTACTCCTTCCGGGACAGCGAACACTGAAGCTTTCTTT. Its protein product is CASSTPSGTANTEAFF. The variable domain in full, with the rest retrieved from reference TRBV19 and TRBJ1-1, is DGGITQSPKYLFRKEGQNVTLSCEQNLNHDAMYWYRQDPGQGLRLIYYSQIVNDFQKGDIAEGYSVSREKKESFPLTVTSAQKNPTAFYLCASSTPSGTANTEAFFGQGTRLTVV.

V usage is TRBV9 and J usage is TRBJ2-5, with 9 bases that match TRBD1. V dropped 3 bases and J dropped 3; count of bases not matched to a gene: 6. Germline V gene sequence: CDR1 SGDLS, CDR2 YYNGEE. The length of the CDR3 is 15 residues. CDR3 region: CASSAGTGKEETQYF. The CDR3 nucleotides read TGTGCCAGCAGCGCCGGGACAGGGAAGGAAGAGACCCAGTACTTC.

For this clone: Given a much more abundant clone one base away, this may be a read error. V and J are TRBV2 and TRBJ1-1, with a tentative D call TRBD1 (5 bases). The CDR3 length is 13 residues. Per germline, CDR1 SNHLY and CDR2 FYNNEI. Between the trimmed V and J ends, which lost 2 bases and 1 base, there was a span of 5 bases. The CDR3 nucleotides are TGTGCCAGCAGTGAACAGGGGAACACTGAAGCTTTCTTT. Translating gives CASSEQGNTEAFF.

The chain joins TRBV6-1 to TRBJ2-1; D call uncertain. Germline V gene data show CDR1 as MNHNS and CDR2 as SASEGT. The CDR3 contains 14 residues. V was cut by 2 bases and J by 3 bases, with 8 bases left in between. The CDR3 region has the DNA TGTGCCAGCAGTGAACGACTGGACTACAATGAGCAGTTCTTC. Protein product: CASSERLDYNEQFF.

This clone occurred once. The chain uses TRBV2 and TRBJ2-5; 7 bases are shared with TRBD1. After removal of 9 bases from V and 0 bases from J, the junction contained 7 bases not matched to a gene. Per the germline V gene, CDR1 is SNHLY and CDR2 is FYNNEI. There are 14 residues in the CDR3. CDR3 protein: CASTQGSYQETQYF. The DNA of the CDR3 is TGTGCCAGTACACAGGGGTCATACCAAGAGACCCAGTACTTC.

The V gene is TRBV9, the J gene TRBJ2-3, with D hard to call. This CDR3 is 16 amino acids long. Trimming left V 0 bases short and J 0 bases short, with 11 bases between. Germline-derived CDR1 and CDR2 are SGDLS and YYNGEE. The CDR3 coding sequence is TGTGCCAGCAGCGTAGGCTCAGGTTCGAGCACAGATACGCAGTATTTT. Translation: CASSVGSGSSTDTQYF.

In this sample, this clone turned up once. At one end, the junction sequence differs from germline, possibly due to a read error. Other nucleotide sequences from this sample produce the same CDR3. The chain couples TRBV5-1 to TRBJ2-2, with D possibly being TRBD2 (5 bases). CDR1 is SGHRS, CDR2 YFSETQ, per germline. The CDR3 is 19 amino acids. The CDR3 DNA is TGCGCCAGCAGCTTGGAATTGGGCAGACCCCTGGCGAACACCGGGGAGTTGTTTTTT. This encodes CASSLELGRPLANTGELFF.

The J gene is TRBJ2-5, the V gene TRBV5-1; D may be TRBD1 or TRBD2 (5 bases each). Trimming shortened V by 4 bases and J by 4 bases, and 14 bases separated the two germline ends. This CDR3 has 14 amino acids. Germline CDR1 reads SGHRS; CDR2 reads YFSETQ. CDR3 nucleotide sequence: TGCGCCAGCAGCCCGAGGGGTTCTGGAGAGACCCAGTACTTC. It is translated as CASSPRGSGETQYF.